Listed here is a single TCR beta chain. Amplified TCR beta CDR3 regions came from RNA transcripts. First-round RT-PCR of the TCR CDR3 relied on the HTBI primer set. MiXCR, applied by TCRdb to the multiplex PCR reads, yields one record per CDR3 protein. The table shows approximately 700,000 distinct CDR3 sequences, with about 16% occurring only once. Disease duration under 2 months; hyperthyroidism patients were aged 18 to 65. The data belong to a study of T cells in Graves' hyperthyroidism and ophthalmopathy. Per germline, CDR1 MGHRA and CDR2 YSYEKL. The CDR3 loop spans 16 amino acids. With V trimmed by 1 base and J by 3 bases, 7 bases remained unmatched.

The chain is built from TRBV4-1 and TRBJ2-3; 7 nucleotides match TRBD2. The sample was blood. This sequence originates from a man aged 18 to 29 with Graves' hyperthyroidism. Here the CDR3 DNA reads TGCGCCAGCAGCCAAGTCGGTAGCGGGCCGACAGATACGCAGTATTTT. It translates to CASSQVGSGPTDTQYF.